The rows below give T cell receptor beta chains drawn from one sample of a study of blood T cell repertoires in COVID-19. Using immunoSEQ multiplex PCR, the repertoire was profiled, and TCRdb retains in-frame clones only, with some absent. The sample yields 250,000 or so clones, about 68% seen once. The sequencing sample was made of peripheral blood. The receptor set was obtained from a woman over 75 with acute or convalescent COVID-19. The CDR3 runs from the conserved cysteine through the conserved F or W. The D gene is left open where the match is weak. Not all rows give a size; the values are once, few, many and, for expanded clones, a class.

d_gene: .; v_gene: TRBV3-1/TRBV3-2; j_gene: TRBJ2-1; abundance: few; CDR3aa: CASSQDSGSQGEQFF; CDR3nt: TGTGCCAGCAGCCAAGACTCGGGCAGCCAGGGCGAGCAGTTCTTC
d_gene: TRBD2; v_gene: TRBV27; j_gene: TRBJ2-7; abundance: .; CDR3aa: CASSLWAGWSGGEQYF; CDR3nt: TGTGCCAGCAGTTTATGGGCGGGATGGTCCGGGGGGGAGCAGTACTTC
d_gene: .; v_gene: TRBV6-2/TRBV6-3; j_gene: TRBJ1-6; abundance: .; CDR3aa: CASSYSRGNSPLHF; CDR3nt: TGTGCCAGCAGTTACTCGAGAGGGAATTCACCCCTCCACTTT
d_gene: .; v_gene: TRBV28; j_gene: TRBJ1-2; abundance: .; CDR3aa: CASSYAGNGYTF; CDR3nt: TGTGCCAGCAGTTATGCGGGGAATGGCTACACCTTC
d_gene: TRBD1; v_gene: TRBV29-1; j_gene: TRBJ2-7; abundance: .; CDR3aa: CSAIRTGSSYEQYF; CDR3nt: TGCAGCGCAATACGGACAGGGAGTTCCTACGAGCAGTACTTC
d_gene: TRBD1; v_gene: TRBV2; j_gene: TRBJ1-1; abundance: .; CDR3aa: CAGGQGGRTEAFF; CDR3nt: TGTGCCGGGGGACAGGGGGGGAGGACTGAAGCTTTCTTT
d_gene: .; v_gene: TRBV5-1; j_gene: TRBJ1-6; abundance: .; CDR3aa: CASSLGTGSYSPLHF; CDR3nt: TGCGCCAGCAGCTTGGGAACAGGGTCTTATTCACCCCTCCACTTT
d_gene: .; v_gene: TRBV5-5; j_gene: TRBJ1-3; abundance: .; CDR3aa: CASSLQGSGNTIYF; CDR3nt: TGTGCCAGCAGCTTGCAGGGCTCTGGAAACACCATATATTTT
d_gene: TRBD1; v_gene: TRBV18; j_gene: TRBJ1-1; abundance: .; CDR3aa: CASSPFTGGGSEAFF; CDR3nt: TGTGCCAGCTCACCCTTTACAGGGGGTGGTAGTGAAGCTTTCTTT
d_gene: TRBD2; v_gene: TRBV19; j_gene: TRBJ2-1; abundance: .; CDR3aa: CASSMKSGGASRDNEQFF; CDR3nt: TGTGCCAGTAGTATGAAAAGCGGGGGGGCCTCTAGGGACAATGAGCAGTTCTTC
d_gene: .; v_gene: TRBV3-1/TRBV3-2; j_gene: TRBJ2-2; abundance: .; CDR3aa: CASSQLGGTGELFF; CDR3nt: TGTGCCAGCAGCCAGCTAGGGGGTACCGGGGAGCTGTTTTTT
d_gene: TRBD1; v_gene: TRBV27; j_gene: TRBJ1-2; abundance: .; CDR3aa: CASSRDRNYGYTF; CDR3nt: TGTGCCAGCAGTCGGGACAGAAACTATGGCTACACCTTC
d_gene: TRBD1; v_gene: TRBV5-5; j_gene: TRBJ1-5; abundance: .; CDR3aa: CASSLRDREYQPQHF; CDR3nt: TGTGCCAGCAGCTTGAGGGACAGGGAGTATCAGCCCCAGCATTTT
d_gene: .; v_gene: TRBV4-1; j_gene: TRBJ2-7; abundance: .; CDR3aa: CASSQEYSPGHRTYEQYF; CDR3nt: TGCGCCAGCAGCCAAGAGTATTCCCCGGGACACCGAACCTACGAGCAGTACTTC
d_gene: TRBD2; v_gene: TRBV5-1; j_gene: TRBJ2-3; abundance: .; CDR3aa: CASSFAGEDTQYF; CDR3nt: TGCGCCAGCAGCTTTGCGGGAGAAGATACGCAGTATTTT
d_gene: .; v_gene: TRBV6-2/TRBV6-3; j_gene: TRBJ1-2; abundance: .; CDR3aa: CASSYSFNGYTF; CDR3nt: TGTGCCAGCAGTTACTCGTTTAATGGCTACACCTTC
d_gene: TRBD2; v_gene: TRBV27; j_gene: TRBJ2-7; abundance: .; CDR3aa: CASSLYPGGFYEQYF; CDR3nt: TGTGCCAGCAGTTTATATCCGGGAGGTTTCTACGAGCAGTACTTC
d_gene: .; v_gene: TRBV4-3; j_gene: TRBJ2-7; abundance: many; CDR3aa: CASSLSGSSEQYF; CDR3nt: TGCGCCAGCAGCCTGTCAGGGTCCAGTGAGCAGTACTTC
d_gene: TRBD1; v_gene: TRBV7-9; j_gene: TRBJ2-2; abundance: .; CDR3aa: CASSLKYLTGQGSGELFF; CDR3nt: TGTGCCAGCAGCTTAAAATACCTGACAGGGCAAGGGTCCGGGGAGCTGTTTTTT
d_gene: TRBD1; v_gene: TRBV9; j_gene: TRBJ2-7; abundance: .; CDR3aa: CASSVGGTGADEQYF; CDR3nt: TGTGCCAGCAGCGTAGGTGGGACAGGGGCCGACGAGCAGTACTTC
d_gene: .; v_gene: TRBV5-6; j_gene: TRBJ1-3; abundance: .; CDR3aa: CASSLYNSGNTIYF; CDR3nt: TGTGCCAGCAGCCTTTATAACTCTGGAAACACCATATATTTT
d_gene: .; v_gene: TRBV2; j_gene: TRBJ1-4; abundance: .; CDR3aa: CASSEQVGQLNEKLFF; CDR3nt: TGTGCCAGCAGTGAACAAGTCGGACAGTTGAATGAAAAACTGTTTTTT
d_gene: .; v_gene: TRBV14; j_gene: TRBJ1-4; abundance: .; CDR3aa: CASSHRREFNEKLFF; CDR3nt: TGTGCCAGCAGCCATCGCCGCGAGTTCAATGAAAAACTGTTTTTT
d_gene: .; v_gene: TRBV10-2; j_gene: TRBJ2-1; abundance: .; CDR3aa: CASSEWGGSSNEQFF; CDR3nt: TGCGCCAGCAGTGAGTGGGGGGGCAGTAGTAATGAGCAGTTCTTC
d_gene: TRBD1; v_gene: TRBV7-7; j_gene: TRBJ2-1; abundance: .; CDR3aa: CASSSGGEQFF; CDR3nt: TGTGCCAGCAGCTCAGGGGGAGAGCAGTTCTTC
d_gene: TRBD2; v_gene: TRBV2; j_gene: TRBJ2-2; abundance: .; CDR3aa: CASIPGGRARNTGELFF; CDR3nt: TGTGCCAGCATCCCCGGGGGGAGGGCCAGGAACACCGGGGAGCTGTTTTTT
d_gene: .; v_gene: TRBV19; j_gene: TRBJ2-2; abundance: .; CDR3aa: CASKTQDSNTGELFF; CDR3nt: TGTGCCAGTAAAACTCAAGACAGCAACACCGGGGAGCTGTTTTTT
d_gene: TRBD2; v_gene: TRBV10-3; j_gene: TRBJ2-3; abundance: .; CDR3aa: CAISEKSGRPTDTQYF; CDR3nt: TGTGCCATCAGTGAGAAAAGCGGGAGACCCACAGATACGCAGTATTTT
d_gene: .; v_gene: TRBV5-6; j_gene: TRBJ1-3; abundance: few; CDR3aa: CASSWAGLNGNTIYF; CDR3nt: TGTGCCAGCAGCTGGGCGGGACTGAATGGAAACACCATATATTTT
d_gene: .; v_gene: TRBV5-1; j_gene: TRBJ2-3; abundance: once; CDR3aa: CASSFPGSDTQYF; CDR3nt: TGCGCCAGCAGCTTCCCCGGGTCAGATACGCAGTATTTT
d_gene: .; v_gene: TRBV6-5; j_gene: TRBJ1-1; abundance: .; CDR3aa: CASRPATEFSEAFF; CDR3nt: TGTGCCAGCAGACCAGCGACAGAATTCTCTGAAGCTTTCTTT